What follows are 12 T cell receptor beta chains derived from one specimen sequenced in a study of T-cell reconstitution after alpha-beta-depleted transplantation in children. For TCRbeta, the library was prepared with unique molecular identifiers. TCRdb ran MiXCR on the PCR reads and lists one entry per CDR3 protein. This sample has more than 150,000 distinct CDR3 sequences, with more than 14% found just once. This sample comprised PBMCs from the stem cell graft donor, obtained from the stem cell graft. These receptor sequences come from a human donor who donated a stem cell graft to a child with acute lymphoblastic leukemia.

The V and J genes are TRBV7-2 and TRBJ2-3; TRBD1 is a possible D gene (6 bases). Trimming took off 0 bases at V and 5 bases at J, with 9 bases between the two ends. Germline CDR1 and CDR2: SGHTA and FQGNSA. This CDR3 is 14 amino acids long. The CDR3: CASSLASRGDTQYF. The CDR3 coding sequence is TGTGCCAGCAGCTTAGCGTCCAGGGGAGATACGCAGTATTTT.

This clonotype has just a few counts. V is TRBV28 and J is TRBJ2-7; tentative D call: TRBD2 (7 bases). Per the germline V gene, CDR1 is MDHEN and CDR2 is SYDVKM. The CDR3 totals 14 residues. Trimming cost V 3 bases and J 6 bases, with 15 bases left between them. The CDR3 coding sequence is TGTGCCAGCAGTTTCGGGGGGCTGTTAGGCGAGCAGTACTTC. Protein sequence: CASSFGGLLGEQYF.

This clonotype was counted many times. CDR3 sequence: CASSSAGGKNIQYF. CDR3 nucleotides: TGTGCCAGCAGCTCCGCTGGGGGCAAAAACATTCAGTACTTC. The V gene is TRBV7-9, the J gene TRBJ2-4; tentatively, D is TRBD1 or TRBD2 (5 bases each). Germline CDR1 SEHNR, CDR2 FQNEAQ (reference sequence). Trimming left V 4 bases short and J 3 bases short, with 10 bases between. The CDR3 is 14 amino acids.

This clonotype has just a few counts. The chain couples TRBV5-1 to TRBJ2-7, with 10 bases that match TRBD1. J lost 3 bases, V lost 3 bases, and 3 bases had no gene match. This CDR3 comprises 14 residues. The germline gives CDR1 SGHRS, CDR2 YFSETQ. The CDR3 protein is CASSSGTGVYEQYF. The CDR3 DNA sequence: TGCGCCAGCAGCTCCGGGACAGGGGTCTACGAGCAGTACTTC.

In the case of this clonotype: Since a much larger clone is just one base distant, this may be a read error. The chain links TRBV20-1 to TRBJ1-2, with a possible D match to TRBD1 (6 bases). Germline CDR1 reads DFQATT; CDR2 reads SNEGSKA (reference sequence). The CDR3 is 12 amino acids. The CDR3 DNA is TGCAGGGGGGCGCCGCTCAACTATGGCTACACCTTC. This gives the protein CRGAPLNYGYTF.

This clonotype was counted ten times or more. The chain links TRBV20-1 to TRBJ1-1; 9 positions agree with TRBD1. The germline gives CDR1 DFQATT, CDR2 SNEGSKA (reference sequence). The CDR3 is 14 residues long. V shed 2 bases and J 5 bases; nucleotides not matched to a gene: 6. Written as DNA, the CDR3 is TGCAGTGCTAGACAGGGACAGGGCGTAACTGAAGCTTTCTTT. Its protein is CSARQGQGVTEAFF.

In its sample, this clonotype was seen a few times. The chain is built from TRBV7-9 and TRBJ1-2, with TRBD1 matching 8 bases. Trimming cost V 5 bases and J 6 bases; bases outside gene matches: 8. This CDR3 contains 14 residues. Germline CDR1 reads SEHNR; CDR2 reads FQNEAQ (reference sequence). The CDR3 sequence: CASSRQGPPDGYTF. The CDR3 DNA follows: TGTGCCAGCAGCCGACAGGGGCCTCCCGATGGCTACACCTTC.

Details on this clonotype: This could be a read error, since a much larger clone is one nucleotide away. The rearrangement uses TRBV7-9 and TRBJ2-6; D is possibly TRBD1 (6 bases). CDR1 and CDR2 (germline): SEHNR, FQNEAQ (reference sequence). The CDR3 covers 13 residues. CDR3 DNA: TGTGCCAGCGTGGGGGCAGGGGCCAACGGCCTGACTTTC. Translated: CASVGAGANGLTF.

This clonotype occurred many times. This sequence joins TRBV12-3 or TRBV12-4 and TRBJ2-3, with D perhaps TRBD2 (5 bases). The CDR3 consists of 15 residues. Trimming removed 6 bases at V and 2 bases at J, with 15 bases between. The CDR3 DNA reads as TGTGCCAGCAGGGCCTGGACGGGATCCACAGATACGCAGTATTTT. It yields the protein CASRAWTGSTDTQYF.

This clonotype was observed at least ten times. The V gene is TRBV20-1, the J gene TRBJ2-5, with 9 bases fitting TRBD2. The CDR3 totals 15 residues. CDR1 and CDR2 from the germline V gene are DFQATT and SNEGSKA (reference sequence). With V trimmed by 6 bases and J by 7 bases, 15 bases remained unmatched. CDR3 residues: CSAPLAGTSYGTQYF. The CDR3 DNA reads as TGCAGTGCCCCCCTCGCCGGGACTAGCTACGGGACCCAGTACTTC.

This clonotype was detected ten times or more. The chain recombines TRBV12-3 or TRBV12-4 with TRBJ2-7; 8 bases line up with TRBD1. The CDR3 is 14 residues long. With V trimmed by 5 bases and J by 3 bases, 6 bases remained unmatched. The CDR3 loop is CASSGTGSFYEQYF. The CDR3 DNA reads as TGTGCCAGCAGTGGGACAGGTTCGTTCTACGAGCAGTACTTC.

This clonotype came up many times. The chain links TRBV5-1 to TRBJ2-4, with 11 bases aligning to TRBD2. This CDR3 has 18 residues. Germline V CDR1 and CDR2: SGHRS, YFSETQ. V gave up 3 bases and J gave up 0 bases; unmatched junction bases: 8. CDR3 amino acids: CASSSGTSGWLAKNIQYF. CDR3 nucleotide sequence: TGCGCCAGCAGCTCCGGGACTAGCGGCTGGTTAGCCAAAAACATTCAGTACTTC. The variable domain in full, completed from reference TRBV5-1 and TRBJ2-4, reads KAGVTQTPRYLIKTRGQQVTLSCSPISGHRSVSWYQQTPGQGLQFLFEYFSETQRNKGNFPGRFSGRQFSNSRSEMNVSTLELGDSALYLCASSSGTSGWLAKNIQYFGAGTRLSVL.